These T cell receptor beta chains were read from a single sample in a study of tumor-infiltrating lymphocytes in localized non-small cell lung cancer. The table came from immunoSEQ multiplex PCR; TCRdb's copy has only in-frame clones and leaves some out. The sample contains roughly 9,900 clones, nearly 65% of which appear only once. Sequencing input: lung tumor tissue. Receptor source: a human donor with non-small cell lung cancer. CDR3s include the opening cysteine and the closing phenylalanine or tryptophan. Each record gives: J gene, D gene, clone size, V gene, CDR3 protein, CDR3 DNA. The D gene is left open where the match is weak. A row's size may be missing; if present it is once, few, many or a size class.

TRBJ2-7,TRBD1,-,TRBV7-9,CASSHRGASYEQYF,TGTGCCAGCAGCCACAGGGGCGCTTCCTACGAGCAGTACTTC
TRBJ1-2,-,-,TRBV13,CASSDRHGGQENYGYTF,TGTGCCAGCAGCGACAGACATGGGGGGCAGGAGAACTATGGCTACACCTTC
TRBJ1-2,TRBD1,-,TRBV29-1,CSAEMGQMVGYTF,TGCAGCGCTGAGATGGGACAGATGGTTGGCTACACCTTC
TRBJ1-2,-,once,TRBV5-1,CASSQGSPNYGYTF,TGCGCCAGCAGCCAGGGATCCCCTAACTATGGCTACACCTTC
TRBJ2-3,-,-,TRBV18,CASSVRLAGGTDTQYF,TGTGCCAGCTCAGTCCGACTAGCAGGGGGGACAGATACGCAGTATTTT
TRBJ2-5,-,-,TRBV7-2,CASSLGGSETQYF,TGTGCCAGCAGCTTAGGGGGGTCGGAGACCCAGTACTTC
TRBJ2-5,-,-,TRBV5-1,CASSLGVGGKQETQYF,TGCGCCAGCAGCTTGGGCGTCGGGGGTAAACAAGAGACCCAGTACTTC
TRBJ2-1,-,-,TRBV18,CASSPLPAGSYNEQFF,TGTGCCAGCTCACCACTTCCAGCGGGCTCCTACAATGAGCAGTTCTTC
TRBJ2-7,-,-,TRBV9,CASSRGANYEQYF,TGTGCCAGCAGCCGGGGCGCCAATTACGAGCAGTACTTC
TRBJ1-5,-,-,TRBV6-6,CASSYPLGQPQHF,TGTGCCAGCAGTTATCCCTTGGGTCAGCCCCAGCATTTT
TRBJ2-1,-,-,TRBV2,CASSVTSGNEQFF,TGTGCCAGCAGTGTGACTAGTGGCAATGAGCAGTTCTTC
TRBJ1-5,-,-,TRBV21-1,CASSKAAGQPQHF,TGTGCCAGCAGCAAAGCCGCAGGTCAGCCCCAGCATTTT
TRBJ2-4,-,-,TRBV30,CAWTPQGVAKNIQYF,TGTGCCTGGACTCCCCAGGGAGTAGCCAAAAACATTCAGTACTTC
TRBJ2-7,-,few,TRBV6-1,CASSLRYEQYF,TGTGCCAGCAGTTTACGGTACGAGCAGTACTTC
TRBJ2-7,-,medium-sized,TRBV19,CASKGSGYSYEQYF,TGTGCCAGTAAGGGGTCCGGATATTCCTACGAGCAGTACTTC
TRBJ2-7,TRBD2,-,TRBV11-2,CASRVTRAGVIEQYF,TGTGCCAGCAGGGTAACGAGGGCGGGAGTCATCGAGCAGTACTTC
TRBJ1-4,-,-,TRBV30,CAWSLHRLSEKLFF,TGTGCCTGGAGTTTGCACAGACTAAGTGAAAAACTGTTTTTT
TRBJ2-7,-,-,TRBV7-2,CASSLTGSSYEQYF,TGTGCCAGCAGCTTAACTGGGAGCTCCTACGAGCAGTACTTC
TRBJ2-3,-,medium-sized,TRBV25-1,CASSDPSSTDTQYF,TGTGCCAGCAGTGATCCGTCTAGCACAGATACGCAGTATTTT
TRBJ1-5,TRBD1,-,TRBV2,CASRGQGRNQPQHF,TGTGCCAGCAGGGGACAGGGTCGCAATCAGCCCCAGCATTTT